This T cell receptor beta chain was recovered during a study of regulatory T cells in long-lasting Graves disease. Study observations and caveats: Persistent disease favored TRBV28, TRBJ1-2 and TRBJ2-5.

The TCR beta library used iRepertoire HTBI primers with Arm-PCR amplification of CDR3. TCRdb recomputed calls from the multiplex PCR reads with MiXCR, one row per CDR3 protein. The sample shows around 400,000 distinct CDR3 sequences, roughly a fifth of them seen only once. Regarding time point: persistent/refractory GD, antithyroid drugs over 5 years with positive TRAb. The authors made the TCR library using RNA they extracted from PBMCs. The authors drew approximately 8.1 milliliters of peripheral blood into EDTA tubes. The CDR3 has 13 residues. With 7 bases removed from V and 1 base from J, the gap between germline ends came to 10 bases. Germline V gene data show CDR1 as MNHEY and CDR2 as SMNVEV (reference sequence). A note on this clonotype: Antigen: not known.

This chain uses TRBV27 with TRBJ1-1; TRBD1 might be the D (6 bases). Sequenced here: peripheral blood mononuclear cells (PBMCs), sampled when the disease was refractory, from a patient treated with antithyroid drugs. The sequence was obtained from a female donor with Graves disease. The CDR3, as DNA: TGTGCCAGCACCCAACAGGGGAACACTGAAGCTTTCTTT. Protein product: CASTQQGNTEAFF.